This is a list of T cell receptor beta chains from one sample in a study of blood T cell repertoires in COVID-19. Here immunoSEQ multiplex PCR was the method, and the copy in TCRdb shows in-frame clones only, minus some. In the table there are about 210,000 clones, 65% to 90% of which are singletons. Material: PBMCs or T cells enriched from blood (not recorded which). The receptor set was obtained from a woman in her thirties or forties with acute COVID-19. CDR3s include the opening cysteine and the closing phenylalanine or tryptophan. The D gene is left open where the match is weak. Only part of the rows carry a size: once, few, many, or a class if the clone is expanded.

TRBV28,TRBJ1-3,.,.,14,CASTVGGPGNTIYF,TGTGCCAGCACCGTGGGGGGGCCTGGAAACACCATATATTTT
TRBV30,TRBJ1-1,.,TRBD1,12,CAWRAGGTEAFF,TGTGCCTGGAGGGCAGGGGGCACTGAAGCTTTCTTT
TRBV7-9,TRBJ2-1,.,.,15,CASSLGLANYNEQFF,TGTGCCAGCAGCTTGGGGCTAGCGAATTACAATGAGCAGTTCTTC
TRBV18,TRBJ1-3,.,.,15,CASSIDRTSGNTIYF,TGTGCCAGCTCAATCGACAGGACTTCTGGAAACACCATATATTTT
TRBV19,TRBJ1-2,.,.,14,CASSIPRQSYGYTF,TGTGCCAGTAGTATCCCCCGACAGAGCTATGGCTACACCTTC
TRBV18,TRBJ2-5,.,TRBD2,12,CASSRGDETQYF,TGTGCCAGCTCTCGGGGGGACGAGACCCAGTACTTC
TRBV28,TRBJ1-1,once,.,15,CASSLWGLARLRAFF,TGTGCCAGCAGCCTATGGGGTCTGGCCAGACTACGAGCTTTCTTT
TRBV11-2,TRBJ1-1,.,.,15,CASSLAGGAYTEAFF,TGTGCCAGCAGCTTAGCGGGGGGAGCATACACTGAAGCTTTCTTT
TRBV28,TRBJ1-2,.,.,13,CASSPPANYGYTF,TGTGCCAGCAGTCCCCCGGCTAACTATGGCTACACCTTC
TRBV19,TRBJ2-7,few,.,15,CASSITLSSTYEQYF,TGTGCCAGTAGTATAACTCTCTCTAGCACCTACGAGCAGTACTTC
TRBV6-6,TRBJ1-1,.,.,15,CASNPRGGKNTEAFF,TGTGCCAGCAATCCCCGGGGCGGGAAGAACACTGAAGCTTTCTTT
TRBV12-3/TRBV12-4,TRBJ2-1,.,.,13,CASSWTESNEQFF,TGTGCCAGCAGTTGGACAGAATCAAATGAGCAGTTCTTC
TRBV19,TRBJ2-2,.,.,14,CASRWAGNTGELFF,TGTGCCAGTAGATGGGCCGGGAACACCGGGGAGCTGTTTTTT
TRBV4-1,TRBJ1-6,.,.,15,CASSQESGGVSPLHF,TGCGCCAGCAGCCAAGAGTCGGGGGGGGTGTCACCCCTCCACTTT
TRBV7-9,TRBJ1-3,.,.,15,CASSPAQVSGNTIYF,TGTGCCAGCAGCCCGGCGCAGGTCTCTGGAAACACCATATATTTT
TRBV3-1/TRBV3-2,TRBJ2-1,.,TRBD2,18,CASSPEWASGRNWNEQFF,TGTGCCAGCAGCCCTGAGTGGGCTAGCGGGAGGAATTGGAATGAGCAGTTCTTC